The T cell receptor (beta chain) under discussion was sequenced for a study of blood T cell repertoires in COVID-19. Study-level background: PBMCs, B-cell-depleted T cells, or T cells provided the cDNA or gDNA that made up the material.

CDR1 is LGHNA, CDR2 YNFKEQ, per germline. The CDR3 loop spans 15 amino acids. V shed 5 bases and J 6 bases; nucleotides not matched to a gene: 8. This clone has more than one count but fewer than ten. Donors were grouped by their self-reported clinical history. People in the exposed group encountered a COVID-19 case within 2 weeks before entering the study. Methods used by the authors: Amplification from reference gene primers served as the basis for estimated nucleated cell counts. TCRdb keeps only in-frame clones here, not all; method: immunoSEQ multiplex PCR. V and J calls and clone size are those listed in that table; D and trimming were worked out from the DNA. Of fewer than 250,000 clones listed, about four fifths are singletons.

The TCR originated in a woman between 35 and 50 years old who had been exposed to COVID-19. Input material: PBMCs or T cells enriched from blood (not recorded which). The V call is TRBV4-2, the J call TRBJ2-2; TRBD1 matches at 8 bases. The CDR3 nucleotides are TGTGCCAGCAGCGAGCCAGGGGGCGCTGCCGGGGAGCTGTTTTTT. It codes for CASSEPGGAAGELFF.